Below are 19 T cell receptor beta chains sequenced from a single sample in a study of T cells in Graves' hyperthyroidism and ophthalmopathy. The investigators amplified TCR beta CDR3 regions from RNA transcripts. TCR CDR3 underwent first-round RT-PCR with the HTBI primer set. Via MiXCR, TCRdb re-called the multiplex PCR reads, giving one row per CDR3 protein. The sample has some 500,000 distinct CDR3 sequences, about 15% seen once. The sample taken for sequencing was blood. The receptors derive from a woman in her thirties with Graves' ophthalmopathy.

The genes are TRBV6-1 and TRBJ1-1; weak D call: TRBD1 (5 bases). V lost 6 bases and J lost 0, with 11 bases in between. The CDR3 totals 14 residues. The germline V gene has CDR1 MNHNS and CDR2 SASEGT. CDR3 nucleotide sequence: TGTGCCAGCAGCCGGCGACAGCTGAACACTGAAGCTTTCTTT. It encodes CASSRRQLNTEAFF.

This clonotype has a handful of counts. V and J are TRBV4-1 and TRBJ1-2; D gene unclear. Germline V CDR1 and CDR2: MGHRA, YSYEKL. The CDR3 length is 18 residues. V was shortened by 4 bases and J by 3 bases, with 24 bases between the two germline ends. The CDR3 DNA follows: TGCGCCAGCAGCCCTCTGGAGGACGGACGCGCATGGGACTATGGCTACACCTTC. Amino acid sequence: CASSPLEDGRAWDYGYTF.

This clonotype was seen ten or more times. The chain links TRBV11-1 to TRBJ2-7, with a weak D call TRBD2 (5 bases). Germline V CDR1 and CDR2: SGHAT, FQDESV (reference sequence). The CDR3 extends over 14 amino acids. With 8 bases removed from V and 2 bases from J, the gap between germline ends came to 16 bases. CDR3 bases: TGTGCCAGCGCAGATCCGACTATTACCTACGAGCAGTACTTC. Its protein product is CASADPTITYEQYF.

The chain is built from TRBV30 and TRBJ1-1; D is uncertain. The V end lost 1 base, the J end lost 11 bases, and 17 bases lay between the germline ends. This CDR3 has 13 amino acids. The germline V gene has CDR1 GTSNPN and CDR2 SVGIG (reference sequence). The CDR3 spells CAWSASGPEKAFF. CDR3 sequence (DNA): TGTGCCTGGAGTGCCTCTGGGCCGGAGAAGGCTTTCTTT.

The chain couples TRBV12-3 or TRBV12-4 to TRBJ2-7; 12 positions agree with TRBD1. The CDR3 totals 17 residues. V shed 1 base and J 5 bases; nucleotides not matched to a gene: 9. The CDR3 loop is CASSLGNRDRGQDEQYF. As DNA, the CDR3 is TGTGCCAGCAGTTTAGGAAACCGGGACAGGGGGCAGGACGAGCAGTACTTC.

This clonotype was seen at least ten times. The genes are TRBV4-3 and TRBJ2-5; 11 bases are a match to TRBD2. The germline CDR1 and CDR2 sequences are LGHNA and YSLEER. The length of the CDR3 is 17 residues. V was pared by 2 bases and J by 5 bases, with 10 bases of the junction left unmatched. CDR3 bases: TGCGCCAGCAGCCAACAACCCGGGACTAGCGGACCTGAGACCCAGTACTTC. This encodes CASSQQPGTSGPETQYF.

The CDR3 protein is CASSLAGTVRNEQFF. As DNA, the CDR3 is TGTGCCAGCAGCTTAGCCGGGACGGTTCGGAATGAGCAGTTCTTC. This chain joins TRBV7-6 and TRBJ2-1; D is perhaps TRBD1 or TRBD2 (5 bases each). Germline loops: CDR1 SGHVS, CDR2 FNYEAQ. V was clipped by 0 bases and J by 7 bases, with 13 bases between them. This CDR3 has 15 amino acids.

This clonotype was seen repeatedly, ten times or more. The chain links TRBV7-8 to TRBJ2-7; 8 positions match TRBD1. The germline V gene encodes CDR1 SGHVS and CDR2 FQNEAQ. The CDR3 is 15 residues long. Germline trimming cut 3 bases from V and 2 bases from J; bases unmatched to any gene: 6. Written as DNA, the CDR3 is TGTGCCAGCAGCTTCTCCCCGGACAGGGCCTACGAGCAGTACTTC. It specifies CASSFSPDRAYEQYF.

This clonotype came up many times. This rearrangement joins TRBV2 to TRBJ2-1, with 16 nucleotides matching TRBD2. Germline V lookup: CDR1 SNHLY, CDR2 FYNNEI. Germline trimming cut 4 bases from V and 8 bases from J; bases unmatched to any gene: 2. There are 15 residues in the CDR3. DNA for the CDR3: TGTGCCAGCAGTGGGGGACTAGCGGGAGGGGATGAGCAGTTCTTC. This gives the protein CASSGGLAGGDEQFF.

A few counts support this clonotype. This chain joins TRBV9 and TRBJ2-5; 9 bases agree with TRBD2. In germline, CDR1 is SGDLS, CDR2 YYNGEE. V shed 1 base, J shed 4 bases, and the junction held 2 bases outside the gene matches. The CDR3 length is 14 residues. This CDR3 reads CASSVSGRRETQYF. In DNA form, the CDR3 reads TGTGCCAGCAGCGTAAGCGGGAGGCGAGAGACCCAGTACTTC. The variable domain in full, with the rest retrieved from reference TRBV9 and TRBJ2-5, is DSGVTQTPKHLITATGQRVTLRCSPRSGDLSVYWYQQSLDQGLQFLIQYYNGEERAKGNILERFSAQQFPDLHSELNLSSLELGDSALYFCASSVSGRRETQYFGPGTRLLVL.

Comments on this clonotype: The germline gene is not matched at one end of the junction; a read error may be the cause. CDR3 in amino acids: CAWTPRGGWFSGDTIYF. The CDR3 nucleotides are TGTGCCTGGACCCCACGGGGCGGCTGGTTCTCTGGAGACACCATATATTTT. The genes are TRBV30 and TRBJ1-3, with TRBD1 as a possible D gene (5 bases). CDR3 length: 17 residues. CDR1 is GTSNPN, CDR2 SVGIG, per germline (reference sequence).

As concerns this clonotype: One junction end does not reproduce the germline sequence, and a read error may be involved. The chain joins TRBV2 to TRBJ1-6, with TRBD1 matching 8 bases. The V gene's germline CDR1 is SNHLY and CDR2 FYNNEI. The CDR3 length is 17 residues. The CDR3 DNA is TGTACCAGCAGTGACCGGACAGGGTGGGGGATTGATTCACCCCTCCACTTT. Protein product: CTSSDRTGWGIDSPLHF.

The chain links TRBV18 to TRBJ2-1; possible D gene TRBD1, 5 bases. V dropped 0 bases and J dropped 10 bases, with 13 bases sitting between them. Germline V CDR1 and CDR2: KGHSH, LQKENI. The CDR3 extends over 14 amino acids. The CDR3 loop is CASSPPSDNHEQFF. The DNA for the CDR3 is TGTGCCAGCTCACCACCGTCGGACAACCACGAGCAGTTCTTC.

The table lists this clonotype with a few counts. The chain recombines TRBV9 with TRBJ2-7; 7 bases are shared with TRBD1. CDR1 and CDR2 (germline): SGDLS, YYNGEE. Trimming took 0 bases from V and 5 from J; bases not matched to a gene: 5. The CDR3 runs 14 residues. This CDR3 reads CASSVEGALHEQYF. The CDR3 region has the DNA TGTGCCAGCAGCGTAGAGGGGGCTCTCCACGAGCAGTACTTC.

The CDR3 nucleotides are TGTGCCAGCAGTCTGATGGACAGCGGGTCACCCCTCCACTTT. It is translated as CASSLMDSGSPLHF. The chain employs TRBV5-5 and TRBJ1-6; D possibly corresponds to TRBD1 (6 bases). The CDR3 covers 14 residues. CDR1 and CDR2 from the germline V gene are SGHKS and YYEKEE (reference sequence). V shed 5 bases and J shed 10 bases, with 16 bases lying between them.

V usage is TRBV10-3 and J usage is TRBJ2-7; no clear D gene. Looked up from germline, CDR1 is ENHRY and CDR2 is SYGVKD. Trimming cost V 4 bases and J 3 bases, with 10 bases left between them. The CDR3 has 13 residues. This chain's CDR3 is CAISASQNYEQYF. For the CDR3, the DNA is TGTGCCATCAGTGCGTCCCAGAACTACGAGCAGTACTTC.

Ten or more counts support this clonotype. The CDR3 reads CASSRSGLAGGPSYNEQFF. The CDR3 DNA reads TGTGCCAGCAGCCGTTCGGGACTAGCGGGAGGACCCTCCTACAATGAGCAGTTCTTC. The chain couples TRBV11-3 to TRBJ2-1; TRBD2 matches 15 bases. Germline V gene data show CDR1 as SGHNT and CDR2 as YENEEA. V was pared by 5 bases and J by 0 bases, with 8 bases of the junction left unmatched. The CDR3 is 19 amino acids.

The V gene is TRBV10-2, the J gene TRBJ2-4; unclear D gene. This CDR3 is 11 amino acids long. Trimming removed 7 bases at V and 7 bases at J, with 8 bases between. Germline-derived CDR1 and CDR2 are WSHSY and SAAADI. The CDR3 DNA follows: TGCGCCAGCACCTTTGGGAACATTCAGTACTTC. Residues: CASTFGNIQYF.

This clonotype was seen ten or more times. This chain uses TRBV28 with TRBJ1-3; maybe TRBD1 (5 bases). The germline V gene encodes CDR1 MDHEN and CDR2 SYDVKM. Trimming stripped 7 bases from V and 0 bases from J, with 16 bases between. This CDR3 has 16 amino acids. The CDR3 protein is CASTGGPNDSGNTIYF. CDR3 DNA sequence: TGTGCCAGCACCGGGGGACCGAACGACTCTGGAAACACCATATATTTT.